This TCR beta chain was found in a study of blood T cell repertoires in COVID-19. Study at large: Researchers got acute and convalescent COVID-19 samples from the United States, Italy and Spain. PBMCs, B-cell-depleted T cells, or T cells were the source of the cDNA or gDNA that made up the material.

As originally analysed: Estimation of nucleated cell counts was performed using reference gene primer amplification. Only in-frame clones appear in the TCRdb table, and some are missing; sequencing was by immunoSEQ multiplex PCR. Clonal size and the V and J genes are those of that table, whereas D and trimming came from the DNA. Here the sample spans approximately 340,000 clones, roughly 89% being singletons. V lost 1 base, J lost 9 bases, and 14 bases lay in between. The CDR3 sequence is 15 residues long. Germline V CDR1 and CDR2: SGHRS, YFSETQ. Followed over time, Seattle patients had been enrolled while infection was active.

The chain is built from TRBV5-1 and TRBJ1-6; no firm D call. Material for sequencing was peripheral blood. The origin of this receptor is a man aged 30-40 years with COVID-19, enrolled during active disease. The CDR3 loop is CASSLIGTVVSPLHF. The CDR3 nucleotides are TGCGCCAGCAGCTTGATCGGAACAGTAGTTTCACCCCTCCACTTT. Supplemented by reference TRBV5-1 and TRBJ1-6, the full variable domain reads KAGVTQTPRYLIKTRGQQVTLSCSPISGHRSVSWYQQTPGQGLQFLFEYFSETQRNKGNFPGRFSGRQFSNSRSEMNVSTLELGDSALYLCASSLIGTVVSPLHFGNGTRLTVT.